The next 22 T cell receptor beta chains were all read from a single sample in a study of blood T cell repertoires in COVID-19. Profiled with immunoSEQ multiplex PCR; TCRdb holds only in-frame clones, not every one. Here the sample spans a few hundred thousand clones, 75% to 90% being singletons. The material sequenced was PBMCs or T cells enriched from blood (not recorded which). Receptor source: a woman aged 45-60 years who had recovered from COVID-19.

In this sample, this clone turned up once. The rearrangement joins TRBV3-1 (or the pseudogene TRBV3-2) to TRBJ2-7, with 7 positions matching TRBD2. In germline, CDR1 is LGHDT, CDR2 YNNKEL (reference sequence). The V and J ends lost 2 bases and 6 bases, in that order; junction bases with no gene match: 4. The CDR3 covers 13 residues. The CDR3 nucleotides read TGTGCCAGCAGCCAAAATCGACTAGCCGAGCAGTACTTC. Protein product: CASSQNRLAEQYF.

This chain uses TRBV19 with TRBJ2-3; TRBD1 agrees at 7 bases. CDR1 and CDR2 (germline): LNHDA, SQIVND (reference sequence). This CDR3 spans 14 amino acids. J gave up 0 bases and V 6 bases, and 3 bases lay outside the gene matches. CDR3 coding DNA: TGTGCCAGTAGGACAGGGATAAGCACAGATACGCAGTATTTT. Translated, it gives CASRTGISTDTQYF.

CDR3 DNA sequence: TGCGCCAGCAGCCAAGAGGTGGCCAGCGGGGCGAACACCGGGGAGCTGTTTTTT. The encoded protein is CASSQEVASGANTGELFF. This sequence joins TRBV4-3 and TRBJ2-2; TRBD2 aligns across 7 bases. Germline V gene lookup returns CDR1 LGHNA and CDR2 YSLEER. The CDR3 is made up of 18 amino acids. J gave up 0 bases and V 0 bases, and 7 bases lay outside the gene matches.

This clone appeared a few times. At one of its ends the junction is not consistent with the germline gene, which may arise from a read error. The chain uses TRBV14 and TRBJ2-7; 8 nucleotides line up with TRBD2. The CDR3 length is 14 residues. CDR1 and CDR2 (germline): SGHDN, FVKESK. CDR3 residues: CASSQGAGAYERYF. The CDR3 region has the DNA TGTGCCAGCAGCCAAGGAGCGGGGGCCTACGAGCGGTACTTC.

This clone was seen just once. CDR3 residues: CASSLYGGNTIYF. In nucleotides, the CDR3 is TGTGCCAGCAGTTTATACGGGGGAAACACCATATATTTT. This chain links TRBV27 with TRBJ1-3; D not certain. Germline loops: CDR1 MNHEY, CDR2 SMNVEV (reference sequence). This CDR3 has 13 residues. Trimming shortened V by 1 base and J by 4 bases, and 5 bases separated the two germline ends.

The chain has TRBV27 and TRBJ1-5; D call uncertain. The germline V and J ends were trimmed by 6 bases and 3 bases, with 12 bases remaining between them. This CDR3 region has 14 residues. Per the germline V gene, CDR1 is MNHEY and CDR2 is SMNVEV (reference sequence). CDR3 protein: CASRIIADNQPQHF. In DNA form, the CDR3 reads TGTGCCAGCAGAATTATAGCAGACAATCAGCCCCAGCATTTT.

The chain links TRBV7-2 to TRBJ2-1; tentatively, D is TRBD2 (7 bases). The CDR3 spans 14 residues. Trimming pared 2 bases from V and 8 bases from J, leaving 13 bases between. Germline CDR1 reads SGHTA; CDR2 reads FQGNSA. The CDR3 loop is CASSLFLGGDEQFF. CDR3 DNA sequence: TGTGCCAGCAGCTTATTTTTAGGGGGGGATGAGCAGTTCTTC. Filled out from reference TRBV7-2 and TRBJ2-1, the complete variable domain reads GAGVSQSPSNKVTEKGKDVELRCDPISGHTALYWYRQSLGQGLEFLIYFQGNSAPDKSGLPSDRFSAERTGGSVSTLTIQRTQQEDSAVYLCASSLFLGGDEQFFGPGTRLTVL.

In DNA form, the CDR3 reads TGCGCCAGCAGACTAGGTCCGACAGGGTCGGCCGGGGAGCTGTTTTTT. This encodes CASRLGPTGSAGELFF. The rearrangement links TRBV5-1 to TRBJ2-2; 7 bases agree with TRBD1. The V gene end was trimmed by 5 bases and the J gene end by 6 bases; junction bases not matched to a gene: 13. Germline loops: CDR1 SGHRS, CDR2 YFSETQ. There are 16 residues in the CDR3.

There are a few counts of this clone. The chain has TRBV7-9 and TRBJ1-1; D may be TRBD1 (5 bases). Trimming removed 1 base at V and 1 base at J, with 7 bases between. Germline CDR1 and CDR2: SEHNR and FQNEAQ (reference sequence). The length of the CDR3 is 14 residues. As DNA, the CDR3 is TGTGCCAGCAGCTTAGAGGGGCGGAACACTGAAGCTTTCTTT. This sequence encodes CASSLEGRNTEAFF.

This sequence joins TRBV7-2 and TRBJ1-6; D gene uncertain. The CDR3 loop spans 16 amino acids. Germline loops: CDR1 SGHTA, CDR2 FQGNSA. Trimming removed 5 bases from V and 0 bases from J, with 11 bases in between. The CDR3 sequence is CASSPNFPSYNSPLHF. The CDR3 DNA sequence: TGTGCCAGCAGCCCAAATTTCCCCTCCTATAATTCACCCCTCCACTTT.

With regard to this clone: An end of the junction does not agree with germline; a read error may underlie this. The chain is built from TRBV14 and TRBJ2-1; 7 bases align to TRBD1. CDR1 and CDR2 from the germline V gene are SGHDN and FVKESK. CDR3 length: 14 residues. CDR3 region: CTSSQATGINEQFF. As DNA, the CDR3 is TGTACCAGCAGCCAAGCGACAGGGATCAATGAGCAGTTCTTC.

The rearrangement links TRBV9 to TRBJ1-6; 8 positions agree with TRBD1. The CDR3 has 20 amino acids. Germline V CDR1 and CDR2: SGDLS, YYNGEE. Unmatched junction bases numbered 15, after V lost 4 bases and J lost 0 bases. The CDR3 is CASSLNDRGVPSSYNSPLHF. The CDR3 coding sequence is TGTGCCAGCAGCCTCAACGACAGGGGCGTACCTAGCTCCTATAATTCACCCCTCCACTTT.

To note about this clone: This sample also contains other DNA sequences that code for the same CDR3. This chain connects TRBV2 to TRBJ1-1, with 7 bases lining up with TRBD1. J lost 0 bases, V lost 6 bases, and 4 bases had no gene match. The CDR3 consists of 14 residues. The germline gives CDR1 SNHLY, CDR2 FYNNEI. CDR3 bases: TGTGCCAGCAGCCTACAGGGGCTGAACACTGAAGCTTTCTTT. Translated, it gives CASSLQGLNTEAFF.

The chain carries TRBV3-1 (or the pseudogene TRBV3-2) and TRBJ1-1; D possibly corresponds to TRBD1 (5 bases). Trimming left V 1 base short and J 1 base short, with 13 bases between. The CDR3 sequence is 16 residues long. Germline CDR1 is LGHDT and CDR2 is YNNKEL (reference sequence). The CDR3 DNA follows: TGTGCCAGCAGCCAAGTTATCGTCAGGGAGAACACTGAAGCTTTCTTT. Amino acids: CASSQVIVRENTEAFF.

V and J are TRBV30 and TRBJ1-2; D perhaps matches TRBD1 (5 bases). Trimming left V 7 bases short and J 4 bases short, with 13 bases between. Germline V lookup: CDR1 GTSNPN, CDR2 SVGIG (reference sequence). This CDR3 comprises 12 residues. CDR3 sequence (DNA): TGTGCCTTCCCCGGGCAGGGCTATGGCTACACCTTC. Its protein product is CAFPGQGYGYTF.

This rearrangement joins TRBV27 to TRBJ2-7, with 10 bases that match TRBD2. V was clipped by 5 bases and J by 0 bases; unmatched bases: 4. The CDR3 has 15 residues. The germline V gene encodes CDR1 MNHEY and CDR2 SMNVEV (reference sequence). This CDR3 reads CASSPAGGNSYEQYF. The CDR3 DNA sequence: TGTGCCAGCAGTCCAGCGGGGGGGAACTCCTACGAGCAGTACTTC.

This chain uses TRBV5-1 with TRBJ2-6; the match to TRBD1 covers 7 bases. The CDR3 spans 18 residues. Trimming at V came to 4 bases and at J to 0 bases, leaving 10 bases not matched to a gene. Germline V CDR1 and CDR2: SGHRS, YFSETQ. DNA of the CDR3: TGCGCCAGCAGCCCGGCCGGGACAGCCTCCTCTGGGGCCAACGTCCTGACTTTC. Its translation: CASSPAGTASSGANVLTF.

This chain links TRBV3-1 (or the pseudogene TRBV3-2) with TRBJ1-1, with a weak D call TRBD1 (5 bases). Germline values: CDR1 LGHDT, CDR2 YNNKEL (reference sequence). The CDR3 consists of 19 residues. Trimming removed 1 base at V and 4 bases at J, with 25 bases between. CDR3 protein: CASSQVVPTAEGRSTEAFF. The CDR3 DNA reads as TGTGCCAGCAGCCAAGTCGTCCCGACAGCGGAGGGGCGTAGCACTGAAGCTTTCTTT.

The chain employs TRBV7-9 and TRBJ1-6; 9 bases map to TRBD1. The CDR3 runs 15 residues. Germline V CDR1 and CDR2: SEHNR, FQNEAQ (reference sequence). Trimming at V came to 7 bases and at J to 7 bases, leaving 8 bases not matched to a gene. In DNA, the CDR3 is TGTGCCAGCATACCTGGGGACAGGGCCAATTCACCCCTCCACTTT. Protein sequence: CASIPGDRANSPLHF.

The chain recombines TRBV27 with TRBJ1-5, with 7 bases identical to TRBD1. From germline, CDR1 is MNHEY and CDR2 SMNVEV (reference sequence). This CDR3 contains 17 residues. Trimming at V came to 2 bases and at J to 7 bases, leaving 14 bases not matched to a gene. CDR3 residues: CASSLMYRDRAGQPQHF. The CDR3 DNA sequence: TGTGCCAGCAGTTTAATGTATCGAGACAGGGCAGGCCAGCCCCAGCATTTT.

This clone has only a few counts. The chain is built from TRBV6-5 and TRBJ2-1, with D uncertain. Germline CDR1 and CDR2: MNHEY and SVGAGI. V was cut by 8 bases and J by 4 bases, with 12 bases left in between. CDR3 length equals 13 residues. CDR3 nucleotide sequence: TGTGCCAGCCGATCTGGCATATACAATGAGCAGTTCTTC. Encoded protein: CASRSGIYNEQFF.

The chain is built from TRBV7-8 and TRBJ1-3; no definite D call. V was trimmed by 7 bases and J by 0 bases, leaving 10 bases between them. This CDR3 is built from 14 residues. The germline gives CDR1 SGHVS, CDR2 FQNEAQ. CDR3 region: CASIEAASGNTIYF. CDR3 DNA: TGTGCCAGCATCGAGGCAGCCTCTGGAAACACCATATATTTT. The whole variable domain, remainder taken from reference TRBV7-8 and TRBJ1-3, is GAGVSQSPRYKVAKRGQDVALRCDPISGHVSLFWYQQALGQGPEFLTYFQNEAQLDKSGLPSDRFFAERPEGSVSTLKIQRTQQEDSAVYLCASIEAASGNTIYFGEGSWLTVV.